This TCR beta chain was found in a study of blood T cell repertoires in COVID-19. Study details: Samples taken during acute and convalescent COVID-19 were collected in the United States, Italy and Spain.

In this sample, this clone turned up once. This CDR3 is also generated by other DNA sequences in the sample. Trimming left V 0 bases short and J 4 bases short, with 6 bases between. Germline CDR1 and CDR2: SGHTA and FQGNSA. The CDR3 covers 13 residues. Clones were read by immunoSEQ multiplex PCR, and TCRdb kept only the in-frame ones, dropping some. The table includes around 300,000 clones, 70% to 90% detected once. The TCR originated in a woman aged 45-65 years with active or convalescent COVID-19. Sequenced material: peripheral blood. V is TRBV7-2 and J is TRBJ1-2; the D gene is possibly TRBD1 (6 bases). In DNA, the CDR3 is TGTGCCAGCAGCTTAGCGGGGGCCTATGGCTACACCTTC. This encodes CASSLAGAYGYTF.